Below, 17 T cell receptor beta chains from the same sample are listed, as sequenced in a study of blood T cells in healthy people across ages. A second roughly 7 to 11 cycle PCR used barcoded and J-beta primers. TCRdb re-called the 5' RACE reads through MiXCR, storing one row per CDR3 protein. The sample lists around 690,000 distinct CDR3 sequences; 58% were seen once. Input material: blood. These receptors were obtained from a man aged 60 to 75 in good health.

This clonotype was recorded a few times. This chain uses TRBV29-1 with TRBJ2-1; 9 bases match TRBD2. With 7 bases clipped from V and 3 bases from J, the junction kept 10 bases outside the gene matches. The CDR3 runs 15 residues. Per germline, CDR1 SQVTM and CDR2 ANQGSEA. As DNA, the CDR3 is TGCAGCGCCGCTAAGAGCGGGGGGTTCTACAATGAGCAGTTCTTC. It encodes CSAAKSGGFYNEQFF.

The chain has TRBV7-9 and TRBJ2-1; D is perhaps TRBD1 (6 bases). The V end lost 6 bases, the J end lost 9 bases, and 12 bases lay between the germline ends. This CDR3 is 12 amino acids long. The germline V gene encodes CDR1 SEHNR and CDR2 FQNEAQ (reference sequence). The CDR3 DNA is TGTGCCAGCAGACGGACAGAATCTGAGCAGTTCTTC. It translates to CASRRTESEQFF.

The V gene is TRBV7-2, the J gene TRBJ2-6; D uncertain. Germline values: CDR1 SGHTA, CDR2 FQGNSA. Trimming took off 5 bases at V and 0 bases at J, with 14 bases between the two ends. The CDR3 has 17 residues. The CDR3 protein is CASSPNAGRSGANVLTF. Here the CDR3 DNA reads TGTGCCAGCAGCCCAAACGCAGGCCGCTCTGGGGCCAACGTCCTGACTTTC. Looking up the rest from reference TRBV7-2 and TRBJ2-6 gives the full variable domain: GAGVSQSPSNKVTEKGKDVELRCDPISGHTALYWYRQSLGQGLEFLIYFQGNSAPDKSGLPSDRFSAERTGGSVSTLTIQRTQQEDSAVYLCASSPNAGRSGANVLTFGAGSRLTVL.

V usage is TRBV25-1 and J usage is TRBJ2-7; tentative D call: TRBD2 (5 bases). V gave up 6 bases and J gave up 5 bases, with 17 bases separating them. Per germline, CDR1 MGHDK and CDR2 SYGVNS. The CDR3 sequence is 14 residues long. CDR3 region: CASSSSTSFHEQYF. For the CDR3, the DNA is TGTGCCAGCAGCTCGTCTACTAGTTTCCACGAGCAGTACTTC.

The chain uses TRBV20-1 and TRBJ2-1, with 9 bases aligning to TRBD2. Germline lookup yields CDR1 DFQATT and CDR2 SNEGSKA (reference sequence). The ends lost 6 bases at V and 9 bases at J; junction bases unmatched: 6. The CDR3 consists of 12 residues. CDR3 coding DNA: TGCAGTGCGGGCGGGGGGGCTAGTGAGCAGTTCTTC. Amino acid sequence: CSAGGGASEQFF.

This clonotype has more than one count but fewer than ten. This sequence joins TRBV7-9 and TRBJ2-5, with a tentative D call TRBD1 (6 bases). Trimming removed 4 bases from V and 5 bases from J, with 14 bases in between. This CDR3 is built from 14 residues. The V gene's germline CDR1 is SEHNR and CDR2 FQNEAQ (reference sequence). The DNA of the CDR3 is TGTGCCAGCAGCTCCGGACAGAAGCTGGAGACCCAGTACTTC. This sequence encodes CASSSGQKLETQYF.

This chain connects TRBV21-1 to TRBJ2-7. TRBV21-1 is termed a pseudogene. The CDR3 sequence is 11 residues long. The CDR3 protein is CASSNGDEQYF. The CDR3 DNA sequence: TGTGCCAGCAGCAATGGGGATGAGCAGTACTTC.

The CDR3 DNA sequence: TGTGCCAGCAGTTCCCGACGGGGGGGGAGCACAGATACGCAGTATTTT. Its translation: CASSSRRGGSTDTQYF. This chain connects TRBV6-1 to TRBJ2-3; TRBD2 agrees at 8 bases. CDR1 is MNHNS, CDR2 SASEGT, per germline. This CDR3 has 16 amino acids. The trim removed 5 bases at V and 0 bases at J, leaving 7 bases unmatched.

In DNA, the CDR3 is TGTGCCAGCAGTTACTCGATGGTAAACACCATATATTTT. Translation gives CASSYSMVNTIYF. The rearrangement links TRBV6-6 to TRBJ1-3, with D uncertain. This CDR3 is built from 13 residues. The germline gives CDR1 MNHNY, CDR2 SVGAGI (reference sequence). V was shortened by 0 bases and J by 6 bases, with 6 bases between the two germline ends.

This chain joins TRBV7-2 and TRBJ1-2, with D possibly TRBD1 on 5 matching bases. V was cut by 5 bases and J by 10 bases, with 20 bases left in between. Germline V lookup: CDR1 SGHTA, CDR2 FQGNSA. This CDR3 region has 14 residues. This chain's CDR3 is CASSLGGEIDDYTF. The CDR3, as DNA: TGTGCCAGCAGCCTAGGAGGGGAGATTGATGACTACACCTTC.

The V and J genes are TRBV20-1 and TRBJ1-6, with D uncertain. V lost 0 bases and J lost 6, with 9 bases in between. Germline loops: CDR1 DFQATT, CDR2 SNEGSKA (reference sequence). CDR3 size: 14 residues. The CDR3 DNA is TGCAGTGCTAGAGAATGGTCTCTTAATTCACCCCTCCACTTT. Translated: CSAREWSLNSPLHF.

The chain is built from TRBV10-2 and TRBJ2-5; no reliable D call. Germline-derived CDR1 and CDR2 are WSHSY and SAAADI. The germline V and J ends were trimmed by 4 bases and 1 base, with 13 bases remaining between them. This CDR3 has 15 amino acids. The CDR3 DNA follows: TGCGCCAGCAGTGTGCGGCCTCTGGGCCAAGAGACCCAGTACTTC. Encoded protein: CASSVRPLGQETQYF.

J is TRBJ2-5 and V is TRBV5-5; 9 bases map to TRBD1. The germline V gene has CDR1 SGHKS and CDR2 YYEKEE (reference sequence). V was pared by 4 bases and J by 4 bases, with 23 bases of the junction left unmatched. CDR3 length equals 20 residues. The CDR3 is CASSRDARIWPGQGGETQYF. In DNA, the CDR3 is TGTGCCAGCAGCCGAGATGCGAGGATCTGGCCGGGACAGGGTGGAGAGACCCAGTACTTC.

For the CDR3, the DNA is TGTGCCAGCAGTGGCCCAATGATGGTTGGCGAGCAGTACTTC. This sequence encodes CASSGPMMVGEQYF. The chain couples TRBV6-4 to TRBJ2-5, with no clear D. Judging by the DNA end, TRBJ2-7 fits better; the J call may be wrong. The CDR3 is 14 residues long. Germline values: CDR1 MRHNA, CDR2 SNTAGT.

Only a few counts were recorded for this clonotype. The chain joins TRBV6-5 to TRBJ1-1; D is perhaps TRBD1 (5 bases). Trimming took 6 bases from V and 4 from J, leaving 15 bases between them. Germline loops: CDR1 MNHEY, CDR2 SVGAGI. The CDR3 consists of 14 residues. CDR3 sequence (DNA): TGTGCCAGCAGGCTACCGGGGGGGAGCACTGAAGCTTTCTTT. Encoded protein: CASRLPGGSTEAFF.

The table lists this clonotype with a few counts. The J gene is TRBJ2-3, the V gene TRBV20-1; D not certain. CDR1 and CDR2 from the germline V gene are DFQATT and SNEGSKA (reference sequence). The V end was cut by 6 bases, the J end by 1 base, with 17 bases between. CDR3 length equals 15 residues. In DNA form, the CDR3 reads TGCAGTGCCCCTAAAGGCACCTCTGGCACAGATACGCAGTATTTT. It translates to CSAPKGTSGTDTQYF.

The V and J genes are TRBV5-6 and TRBJ2-3; D unclear. V shed 4 bases and J shed 0 bases, with 15 bases lying between them. There are 16 residues in the CDR3. From germline, CDR1 is SGHDT and CDR2 YYEEEE. The CDR3 DNA is TGTGCCAGCAGCCCCGGACGAATTTCGAGCACAGATACGCAGTATTTT. Protein product: CASSPGRISSTDTQYF. The whole variable domain, filled in from reference TRBV5-6 and TRBJ2-3, reads DAGVTQSPTHLIKTRGQQVTLRCSPKSGHDTVSWYQQALGQGPQFIFQYYEEEERQRGNFPDRFSGHQFPNYSSELNVNALLLGDSALYLCASSPGRISSTDTQYFGPGTRLTVL.